This section outlines one TCR beta chain sequence together with its context. Antigen unknown. The data were obtained in a study of cytomegalovirus exposure and HLA in healthy donors. V shed 4 bases and J 0 bases; nucleotides not matched to a gene: 2. The CDR3 length is 15 residues. Germline lookup yields CDR1 LNHDA and CDR2 SQIVND (reference sequence). Both 60 Vbeta primers and 13 Jbeta primers went into the PCR. The data were produced by immunoSEQ multiplex PCR, yet TCRdb's version contains in-frame clones alone and is incomplete. The sample carries 100,000 to 150,000 clones, roughly three quarters recorded once. Findings and limits, study-wide: The records held CMV serostatus as the only immune exposure information. There were 150 or so TCR beta chains listed as cytomegalovirus-associated.

The receptor's source is a young man in good health and CMV-seropositive. The rearrangement uses TRBV19 and TRBJ1-5; 8 bases line up with TRBD1. The sequenced sample consisted of PBMCs. CDR3 sequence reads: CASSTDRGSNQPQHF. The CDR3 DNA sequence: TGTGCCAGTAGTACAGACAGGGGTAGCAATCAGCCCCAGCATTTT.